These T cell receptor beta chains were read from a single sample in a study of blood T cell repertoires in COVID-19. Only in-frame clones appear in the TCRdb table, and some are missing; sequencing was by immunoSEQ multiplex PCR. The sample has around 60,000 clones, about three quarters seen once. Sequencing used peripheral blood. These receptors were taken from a man aged 30-40 years with COVID-19, enrolled during active disease. Each CDR3 is given with its conserved first and last residue. The D gene is left open where the match is weak. Clone size is stated in some rows and not others, as once, few, many or a class when expanded.

d_call: TRBD1; j_call: TRBJ1-6; cdr3_length: 17; v_call: TRBV19; clone_size: NA; cdr3_nt: TGTGCCAGTAGACTAGGACCTCGGGACAGATATAATTCACCCCTCCACTTT; cdr3_aa: CASRLGPRDRYNSPLHF
d_call: TRBD2; j_call: TRBJ2-3; cdr3_length: 14; v_call: TRBV2; clone_size: NA; cdr3_nt: TGTGCCAGCAGCGTAGCGGGGGGCACCGATACGCAGTATTTT; cdr3_aa: CASSVAGGTDTQYF
d_call: NA; j_call: TRBJ2-7; cdr3_length: 15; v_call: TRBV15; clone_size: NA; cdr3_nt: TGTGCCACCAGTCTAAGCCAGGGACAATTCTACGAGCAGTACTTC; cdr3_aa: CATSLSQGQFYEQYF
d_call: TRBD2; j_call: TRBJ2-1; cdr3_length: 15; v_call: TRBV2; clone_size: NA; cdr3_nt: TGTGCCAGCAGTGAATCCCTAGCGGGAACGGGTGAGCAGTTCTTC; cdr3_aa: CASSESLAGTGEQFF
d_call: TRBD2; j_call: TRBJ2-7; cdr3_length: 16; v_call: TRBV19; clone_size: NA; cdr3_nt: TGTGCCAGTAGAAAGACTAGCGGGAGTGGGACCTACGAGCAGTACTTC; cdr3_aa: CASRKTSGSGTYEQYF
d_call: TRBD2; j_call: TRBJ2-1; cdr3_length: 15; v_call: TRBV7-6; clone_size: once; cdr3_nt: TGTGCCAGCAGCCCGCCGGGACTAGCGGCCGAGGGGCAGTTCTTC; cdr3_aa: CASSPPGLAAEGQFF
d_call: TRBD2; j_call: TRBJ2-1; cdr3_length: 15; v_call: TRBV2; clone_size: NA; cdr3_nt: TGTGCCAGCAGGGAGACTAGCGGAGACTACAATGAGCAGTTCTTC; cdr3_aa: CASRETSGDYNEQFF
d_call: NA; j_call: TRBJ1-1; cdr3_length: 13; v_call: TRBV9; clone_size: NA; cdr3_nt: TGTGCCAGCAGCCAACAGGGTTACACTGAAGCTTTCTTT; cdr3_aa: CASSQQGYTEAFF
d_call: TRBD1; j_call: TRBJ2-5; cdr3_length: 15; v_call: TRBV2; clone_size: few; cdr3_nt: TGTGCCAGCAGACCGAGACAGGGGGCGAGGGAGACCCAGTACTTC; cdr3_aa: CASRPRQGARETQYF
d_call: TRBD1; j_call: TRBJ2-5; cdr3_length: 16; v_call: TRBV15; clone_size: NA; cdr3_nt: TGTGCCACCAGCAGAGGAGGGGACAGGGGGTTGGAGACCCAGTACTTC; cdr3_aa: CATSRGGDRGLETQYF
d_call: TRBD2; j_call: TRBJ2-3; cdr3_length: 15; v_call: TRBV20-1; clone_size: once; cdr3_nt: TGCAGTGCTAGTGTAGCGGGGCTAACCACAGATACGCAGTATTTT; cdr3_aa: CSASVAGLTTDTQYF
d_call: NA; j_call: TRBJ1-2; cdr3_length: 12; v_call: TRBV6-5; clone_size: NA; cdr3_nt: TGTGCCAGCAGTCAGAGGCAGGGGGGCTACACCTTC; cdr3_aa: CASSQRQGGYTF
d_call: NA; j_call: TRBJ1-4; cdr3_length: 13; v_call: TRBV10-3; clone_size: NA; cdr3_nt: TGTGCCATCGGCGGACAGACCGAAGAAAAACTGTTTTTT; cdr3_aa: CAIGGQTEEKLFF
d_call: NA; j_call: TRBJ2-1; cdr3_length: 15; v_call: TRBV30; clone_size: NA; cdr3_nt: TGTGCCTGGACCCTTGGGGGGGCGGGAGTGTATGAGCAGTTCTTC; cdr3_aa: CAWTLGGAGVYEQFF
d_call: TRBD1; j_call: TRBJ2-7; cdr3_length: 15; v_call: TRBV13; clone_size: NA; cdr3_nt: TGTGCCAGCAGCACCACCGGGACAGGGGGCCACGAGCAGTACTTC; cdr3_aa: CASSTTGTGGHEQYF
d_call: NA; j_call: TRBJ2-3; cdr3_length: 18; v_call: TRBV9; clone_size: NA; cdr3_nt: TGTGCCAGCAGGGTTGGCCCCTTCTTCGGAGAAATCACAGATACGCAGTATTTT; cdr3_aa: CASRVGPFFGEITDTQYF
d_call: TRBD2; j_call: TRBJ2-3; cdr3_length: 17; v_call: TRBV4-1; clone_size: NA; cdr3_nt: TGCGCCAGCAGCCAAGCATTCCCAGCGGGAAGCACAGATACGCAGTATTTT; cdr3_aa: CASSQAFPAGSTDTQYF
d_call: TRBD1; j_call: TRBJ2-5; cdr3_length: 14; v_call: TRBV7-2; clone_size: NA; cdr3_nt: TGTGCCACTTCCATAGGGGGCGCATCGGAGACCCAGTACTTC; cdr3_aa: CATSIGGASETQYF
d_call: TRBD1; j_call: TRBJ2-7; cdr3_length: 14; v_call: TRBV5-6; clone_size: NA; cdr3_nt: TGTGCCAGTTCGAGGGACAGGGGGCGATACGAGCAGTACTTC; cdr3_aa: CASSRDRGRYEQYF
d_call: NA; j_call: TRBJ2-1; cdr3_length: 14; v_call: TRBV2; clone_size: NA; cdr3_nt: TGTGCCAGCAGGGCGGCGAACTCCTACAATGAGCAGTTCTTC; cdr3_aa: CASRAANSYNEQFF
d_call: NA; j_call: TRBJ2-7; cdr3_length: 14; v_call: TRBV5-1; clone_size: NA; cdr3_nt: TGCGCCAGCACCAACCCGGCGAGAGGGCGCGAGCAGTACTTC; cdr3_aa: CASTNPARGREQYF
d_call: NA; j_call: TRBJ2-1; cdr3_length: 12; v_call: TRBV14; clone_size: many; cdr3_nt: TGTGCCAGCAGCCAAGACAGGGTAGAGCAGTTCTTC; cdr3_aa: CASSQDRVEQFF
d_call: NA; j_call: TRBJ1-4; cdr3_length: 14; v_call: TRBV4-1; clone_size: NA; cdr3_nt: TGCGCCAGCAGCAACAGACACCGAGATGAAAAACTGTTTTTT; cdr3_aa: CASSNRHRDEKLFF
d_call: NA; j_call: TRBJ2-2; cdr3_length: 16; v_call: TRBV25-1; clone_size: NA; cdr3_nt: TGTGCCAGCACCGCTGGGGGACTGGTGCGGACCGGGGAGCTGTTTTTT; cdr3_aa: CASTAGGLVRTGELFF
d_call: NA; j_call: TRBJ2-3; cdr3_length: 16; v_call: TRBV5-1; clone_size: NA; cdr3_nt: TGCGCCAGCAGCCCCTACCGACAGGTCCCCCCAGATACGCAGTATTTT; cdr3_aa: CASSPYRQVPPDTQYF
d_call: NA; j_call: TRBJ2-2; cdr3_length: 15; v_call: TRBV11-3; clone_size: NA; cdr3_nt: TGTGCCAGCAGCTCCCGACAAACGGTTCCCGGGGAGCTGTTTTTT; cdr3_aa: CASSSRQTVPGELFF
d_call: NA; j_call: TRBJ1-1; cdr3_length: 13; v_call: TRBV5-4; clone_size: NA; cdr3_nt: TGTGCCAGCAGCCTGCGGGCTGGGGCTGAAGCTTTCTTT; cdr3_aa: CASSLRAGAEAFF
d_call: NA; j_call: TRBJ1-2; cdr3_length: 15; v_call: TRBV19; clone_size: few; cdr3_nt: TGTGCCAGTAGTATGGGAGCGGACGACTACTATGGCTACACCTTC; cdr3_aa: CASSMGADDYYGYTF
d_call: NA; j_call: TRBJ2-5; cdr3_length: 11; v_call: TRBV3-1/TRBV3-2; clone_size: NA; cdr3_nt: TGTGCCAGCAGCCGAGCGGGGACCCAGTACTTC; cdr3_aa: CASSRAGTQYF
d_call: TRBD1; j_call: TRBJ1-5; cdr3_length: 14; v_call: TRBV5-6; clone_size: NA; cdr3_nt: TGTGCCAGCAGCTTCTGGCAGGGGGCCCAGCCCCAGCATTTT; cdr3_aa: CASSFWQGAQPQHF
d_call: NA; j_call: TRBJ2-5; cdr3_length: 13; v_call: TRBV29-1; clone_size: NA; cdr3_nt: TGCAGCGTTAGCAGGGAGGATGGAGAGACCCAGTACTTC; cdr3_aa: CSVSREDGETQYF
d_call: TRBD1; j_call: TRBJ2-1; cdr3_length: 19; v_call: TRBV27; clone_size: NA; cdr3_nt: TGTGCCAGCAGCCGTAGCTCCGTTGTGACAGGGGCAACCTACAATGAGCAGTTCTTC; cdr3_aa: CASSRSSVVTGATYNEQFF
d_call: TRBD2; j_call: TRBJ2-1; cdr3_length: 15; v_call: TRBV18; clone_size: NA; cdr3_nt: TGTGCCAGCTCACTAACTAGCGGGTCCTACAATGAGCAGTTCTTC; cdr3_aa: CASSLTSGSYNEQFF
d_call: NA; j_call: TRBJ1-5; cdr3_length: 15; v_call: TRBV21-1; clone_size: NA; cdr3_nt: TGTGCCAGCAGCCTAGACAGGGGGCAAAATCAGCCCCAGCATTTT; cdr3_aa: CASSLDRGQNQPQHF
d_call: TRBD2; j_call: TRBJ2-7; cdr3_length: 15; v_call: TRBV11-3; clone_size: NA; cdr3_nt: TGTGCCAGCAGCTTAGAAGCTAGCGGGATCTACGAGCAGTACTTC; cdr3_aa: CASSLEASGIYEQYF
d_call: NA; j_call: TRBJ1-5; cdr3_length: 13; v_call: TRBV12-5; clone_size: NA; cdr3_nt: TGTGCTAGTGGTGCGGGCGGGAATCAGCCCCAGCATTTT; cdr3_aa: CASGAGGNQPQHF
d_call: NA; j_call: TRBJ1-2; cdr3_length: 16; v_call: TRBV7-9; clone_size: once; cdr3_nt: TGTGCCAGCAGCTTAGCGCAGGCGGGAGCTAACTATGGCTACACCTTC; cdr3_aa: CASSLAQAGANYGYTF
d_call: NA; j_call: TRBJ1-3; cdr3_length: 16; v_call: TRBV5-1; clone_size: few; cdr3_nt: TGCGCCAGCAGCTCCCAGGGGACCCCCTCTGGAAACACCATATATTTT; cdr3_aa: CASSSQGTPSGNTIYF
d_call: TRBD1; j_call: TRBJ1-5; cdr3_length: 18; v_call: TRBV28; clone_size: hyperexpanded; cdr3_nt: TGTGCCAGCAGTGCGAACGACGGGGACAGGGTTTTCATTCAGCCCCAGCATTTT; cdr3_aa: CASSANDGDRVFIQPQHF
d_call: NA; j_call: TRBJ2-5; cdr3_length: 16; v_call: TRBV4-2; clone_size: many; cdr3_nt: TGTGCCAGCAGCCAAGATCCGGGGGGCTACGTAGAGACCCAGTACTTC; cdr3_aa: CASSQDPGGYVETQYF
d_call: NA; j_call: TRBJ1-1; cdr3_length: 17; v_call: TRBV6-1; clone_size: medium-sized; cdr3_nt: TGTGCCAGCAGTGCACAGGCAGGTTTGAGGTTGGGCACTGAAGCTTTCTTT; cdr3_aa: CASSAQAGLRLGTEAFF
d_call: NA; j_call: TRBJ1-1; cdr3_length: 16; v_call: TRBV4-3; clone_size: NA; cdr3_nt: TGCGCCAGCAGCCAAGAGCCAGGGGCGGAGAACACTGAAGCTTTCTTT; cdr3_aa: CASSQEPGAENTEAFF
d_call: TRBD1; j_call: TRBJ1-6; cdr3_length: 17; v_call: TRBV6-2/TRBV6-3; clone_size: NA; cdr3_nt: TGTGCCAGCAGTTTCGGCGACAGGGAAACAAGGAATTCACCCCTCCACTTT; cdr3_aa: CASSFGDRETRNSPLHF
d_call: TRBD2; j_call: TRBJ2-1; cdr3_length: 16; v_call: TRBV19; clone_size: NA; cdr3_nt: TGTGCCAGTAGTATAATAGGGGGACTAGGATACAATGAGCAGTTCTTC; cdr3_aa: CASSIIGGLGYNEQFF
d_call: NA; j_call: TRBJ1-5; cdr3_length: 14; v_call: TRBV27; clone_size: NA; cdr3_nt: TGTGCCAGCAGTTTATTGGGGCCAGGGCAGCCCCAGCATTTT; cdr3_aa: CASSLLGPGQPQHF
d_call: NA; j_call: TRBJ1-5; cdr3_length: 14; v_call: TRBV28; clone_size: once; cdr3_nt: TGTGCCAGCAGTAGTAGGGACAACAATCAGCCCCAGCATTTT; cdr3_aa: CASSSRDNNQPQHF
d_call: NA; j_call: TRBJ1-3; cdr3_length: 13; v_call: TRBV6-5; clone_size: NA; cdr3_nt: TGTGCCAGCAGTTACGGGCGGGGGAACACCATATATTTT; cdr3_aa: CASSYGRGNTIYF
d_call: NA; j_call: TRBJ2-7; cdr3_length: 12; v_call: TRBV28; clone_size: NA; cdr3_nt: TGTGCCAGCAGTTTGTTTCTTAGCGAGCAGTACTTC; cdr3_aa: CASSLFLSEQYF
d_call: TRBD2; j_call: TRBJ2-7; cdr3_length: 16; v_call: TRBV7-6; clone_size: NA; cdr3_nt: TGTGCCAGCAGCTTAGCGGGGGGGGGAACCTCCTACGAGCAGTACTTC; cdr3_aa: CASSLAGGGTSYEQYF
d_call: TRBD1; j_call: TRBJ1-2; cdr3_length: 14; v_call: TRBV5-4; clone_size: NA; cdr3_nt: TGTGCCAGCAGCACCCAGAACAGGGGAGCTGGCTACACCTTC; cdr3_aa: CASSTQNRGAGYTF
d_call: TRBD1; j_call: TRBJ2-7; cdr3_length: 14; v_call: TRBV9; clone_size: few; cdr3_nt: TGTGCCAGCAGCGCCCGGGACAGGGGGAACGAGCAGTACTTC; cdr3_aa: CASSARDRGNEQYF
d_call: TRBD2; j_call: TRBJ2-1; cdr3_length: 14; v_call: TRBV6-5; clone_size: NA; cdr3_nt: TGTGCCAGCAGTTTAGCGGGAGGGGGGAATGAGCAGTTCTTC; cdr3_aa: CASSLAGGGNEQFF
d_call: TRBD2; j_call: TRBJ2-7; cdr3_length: 12; v_call: TRBV6-5; clone_size: NA; cdr3_nt: TGTGCCAGCAAAGCGGGGCTTTTGGAGCAGTACTTC; cdr3_aa: CASKAGLLEQYF